What follows describes a single T cell receptor (beta chain). Its recognized antigen is unknown. Base quality data are lacking; no much larger clone is found one base away. Receptor libraries were prepared by 5' RACE. Data came from an Illumina HiSeq 2500. The second PCR ran for about 6 to 11 cycles and used a J-beta primer mix along with a sample-barcoded 5' primer. A unique molecular identifier was introduced onto each TCR beta cDNA molecule by a template-switch 5' adaptor carrying 12 random nucleotides. Each sample yielded at least 3 million CDR3-containing paired-end reads. First-strand cDNA synthesis was performed from all RNA using the Mint cDNA synthesis kit, with priming by a TRBC-specific oligonucleotide. Following uracil-DNA glycosylase treatment, all cDNA underwent a first 18-cycle PCR with the universal primers M1SS and BC2_uni_R. The source study handled its data this way. Normalization of each sample was performed by random selection of 1 million high-quality reads, each carrying a distinct molecular identifier. Reads with shared molecular identifiers were discarded instead of being binned into consensus sequences. MiTCR, with a Q25 quality threshold and the strictest error-elimination algorithm, was used for CDR3 identification, clonotype clustering and error correction. A nonparametric unseen species model with Euler transformation was used to estimate a lower bound on total TCR beta diversity. TCRdb reran the public reads through fastp at Q25 and MiXCR, keeping productive beta chains. Entries are consolidated by CDR3 protein sequence, retaining the most common genes and DNA. The V and J calls and clone size come from TCRdb's table, not from the authors' own analysis. This sample holds approximately 800,000 distinct CDR3 sequences; approximately 65% were observed only once. The ten largest clones add up to around 30% of the sample.

The data originate from a study of blood T cells in healthy people across ages (dated by TCRdb to about 2015). Looking at the study overall: Template switching captured roughly one uniquely barcoded TCR beta cDNA molecule per two T cells in model experiments. To avoid experimental bias, donors of different ages were distributed randomly across sequencing lanes. Age-related changes in TCR beta repertoire diversity were measured in the study by deep sequencing normalized with unique cDNA molecular identifiers. For two donors (one aged 18 to 30 and one aged 80 or older), the study analyzed two additional independent replicas of 1 million unique cDNA reads from the same blood draw. The donors were split into four age groups: young (average around 16 years), middle-aged (about 40), aged (about 56) and long-lived (82).

Cut back by 8 bases and 6 bases, the V and J ends lie 8 bases apart. The CDR3 holds 11 amino acids from the cysteine to the phenylalanine. Only the CDR3 DNA is retained, 33 bases long and in frame from the first base. CDR1 and CDR2, looked up from the germline V gene, are SNHLY and FYNNEI. Study-wide conclusions, independent of this receptor: Since profiling was done on bulk unsorted PBMCs, naive and antigen-experienced compartments could not be conclusively compared. Donor CMV infection status was unknown, potentially confounding age-related changes in expanded clonotypes. Compared with the aged group, more naive CD4+ T cells, fewer expanded clones and increased TCR diversity were shown by the long-lived group, suggesting age selection. Total diversity estimates from one million sequenced T cells were considered lower bounds and underestimates. A strong correlation was found between observed TCR beta diversity and the percentage of naive T cells measured by flow cytometry. Observed TCR beta diversity per million T cells fell roughly linearly with age, and a significant reduction was already apparent by age around 40.

The approximately 41 donors, aged roughly 6 to 95 years, were systemically healthy Caucasian individuals from Russia. Roughly 9.5 milliliters of peripheral blood were drawn from each donor into EDTA-treated Vacutainer tubes. Ficoll-Paque density-gradient centrifugation was used to isolate PBMCs, with at least 6.5 million per sample. Total RNA was extracted from PBMCs with Trizol reagent, with at least 5 micrograms obtained per sample. The percentages of naive CD45RAhigh/CD27high T cells were determined by flow cytometry on a PBMC aliquot from every donor. The receptor chain draws on TRBV2 and TRBJ2-1, with TRBD1 as a weak D call on 6 bases. The sequence derives from a man aged 25-45 years in good health. Sequenced input: blood. The nucleotide sequence is TGTGCCAGCGCAGGGGCCAATGAGCAGTTCTTC. This gives the protein CASAGANEQFF.